One sample yielded the 22 T cell receptor beta chains listed below, sequenced in a study of control samples from healthy donors and cancer patients. Profiling relied on immunoSEQ multiplex PCR, and the TCRdb table lists in-frame clones only, not all of them. The table includes approximately 76,000 clones, approximately 82% detected once. Specimen: PBMCs. The receptor set was obtained from a man in his sixties with head and neck cancer.

V gene TRBV10-3 combines with J gene TRBJ2-1, with 7 bases that match TRBD2. Germline V lookup: CDR1 ENHRY, CDR2 SYGVKD. Unmatched junction bases numbered 12, after V lost 0 bases and J lost 1 base. The CDR3 runs to 19 residues. This CDR3 is CAISESLAGAMGSYNEQFF. In DNA form, the CDR3 reads TGTGCCATCAGTGAGTCCTTAGCGGGTGCAATGGGATCCTACAATGAGCAGTTCTTC.

This chain uses TRBV29-1 with TRBJ1-1, with D uncertain. In germline, CDR1 is SQVTM, CDR2 ANQGSEA. The CDR3 runs 13 residues. Trimming cost V 4 bases and J 1 base, with 10 bases left between them. This CDR3 is CSVGFNKNTEAFF. For the CDR3, the DNA is TGCAGCGTTGGATTTAACAAGAACACTGAAGCTTTCTTT.

V usage is TRBV6-6 and J usage is TRBJ2-3; 7 bases map to TRBD1. The V gene's germline CDR1 is MNHNY and CDR2 SVGAGI (reference sequence). The CDR3 runs 15 residues. The V and J ends lost 3 bases and 0 bases, in that order; junction bases with no gene match: 3. In DNA form, the CDR3 reads TGTGCCAGCAGTTATAGGGGGCAAAGCACAGATACGCAGTATTTT. It is translated as CASSYRGQSTDTQYF.

The CDR3 DNA sequence: TGCGCCAGCAGCCCCTACCCACCTAGCGGGACGGGGGAGACCCAGTACTTC. Its protein product is CASSPYPPSGTGETQYF. The gene calls are TRBV5-1 and TRBJ2-5; 9 positions match TRBD2. V was clipped by 4 bases and J by 5 bases; unmatched bases: 15. Germline V gene sequence: CDR1 SGHRS, CDR2 YFSETQ. This CDR3 has 17 residues. Complete variable domain (other parts from reference TRBV5-1 and TRBJ2-5): KAGVTQTPRYLIKTRGQQVTLSCSPISGHRSVSWYQQTPGQGLQFLFEYFSETQRNKGNFPGRFSGRQFSNSRSEMNVSTLELGDSALYLCASSPYPPSGTGETQYFGPGTRLLVL.

This rearrangement joins TRBV4-2 to TRBJ2-2, with TRBD2 matching over 7 bases. J lost 2 bases, V lost 3 bases, and 9 bases had no gene match. Per the germline V gene, CDR1 is LGHNA and CDR2 is YNFKEQ. The CDR3 consists of 17 residues. The CDR3: CASSHRNGTINTGELFF. The CDR3 DNA is TGTGCCAGCAGCCACCGAAACGGGACTATTAACACCGGGGAGCTGTTTTTT.

The chain recombines TRBV5-5 with TRBJ2-6, with TRBD1 matching 10 bases. J was trimmed by 2 bases and V by 0 bases; bases with no gene match: 2. Germline loops: CDR1 SGHKS, CDR2 YYEKEE (reference sequence). CDR3 length: 17 amino acids. CDR3 bases: TGTGCCAGCAGCTTGGTGGGGACAGGGGCTGGGGCCAACGTCCTGACTTTC. Its translation is CASSLVGTGAGANVLTF.

This clone was observed a few times. The chain uses TRBV6-2 or TRBV6-3 and TRBJ1-5; the D gene is possibly TRBD1 (6 bases). Trimming removed 6 bases at V and 6 bases at J, with 12 bases between. The CDR3 has 13 amino acids. Germline lookup yields CDR1 MNHEY and CDR2 SVGEGT. CDR3 residues: CASSSDRRQPQHF. For the CDR3, the DNA is TGTGCCAGCAGCTCTGACAGGCGTCAGCCCCAGCATTTT.

This clone was recorded a few times. The rearrangement uses TRBV7-9 and TRBJ2-1; D not certain. Germline V gene data show CDR1 as SEHNR and CDR2 as FQNEAQ (reference sequence). The CDR3 consists of 10 residues. With 5 bases removed from V and 7 bases from J, the gap between germline ends came to 3 bases. This CDR3 is CASSKNEQFF. In nucleotides, the CDR3 is TGTGCCAGCAGCAAAAATGAGCAGTTCTTC.

V usage is TRBV11-3 and J usage is TRBJ1-1; D gene unclear. The CDR3 covers 13 residues. CDR1 is SGHNT and CDR2 is YENEEA in the germline V gene. V gave up 2 bases and J gave up 4 bases, with 8 bases separating them. CDR3 residues: CASSLTQATEAFF. The CDR3 bases are TGTGCCAGCAGCTTAACCCAGGCCACTGAAGCTTTCTTT. Full variable domain (outside the CDR3, taken from reference TRBV11-3 and TRBJ1-1): EAGVVQSPRYKIIEKKQPVAFWCNPISGHNTLYWYLQNLGQGPELLIRYENEEAVDDSQLPKDRFSAERLKGVDSTLKIQPAELGDSAVYLCASSLTQATEAFFGQGTRLTVV.

The chain couples TRBV20-1 to TRBJ1-2, with D possibly being TRBD1 (5 bases). Trimming shortened V by 5 bases and J by 8 bases, and 12 bases separated the two germline ends. The CDR3 loop spans 11 amino acids. Germline CDR1 DFQATT, CDR2 SNEGSKA (reference sequence). Written as DNA, the CDR3 is TGCAGTGCTTCTTGGGGGTTCGGCTACACCTTC. The encoded protein is CSASWGFGYTF.

The V call is TRBV24-1, the J call TRBJ1-1, with D uncertain. Germline V CDR1 and CDR2: KGHDR, SFDVKD. Between the trimmed V and J ends, which lost 2 bases and 5 bases, there was a span of 8 bases. The CDR3 is made up of 13 amino acids. This chain's CDR3 is CATSDWANTEAFF. The CDR3, as DNA: TGTGCCACCAGTGATTGGGCGAATACTGAAGCTTTCTTT.

This sequence joins TRBV9 and TRBJ2-7, with 10 bases identical to TRBD2. The CDR3 loop spans 14 amino acids. The germline V gene has CDR1 SGDLS and CDR2 YYNGEE. The V gene end was trimmed by 1 base and the J gene end by 9 bases; junction bases not matched to a gene: 7. CDR3 DNA sequence: TGTGCCAGCAGCGTACGAGCGGGAGGGCCTAGGCAGTACTTC. Its translation is CASSVRAGGPRQYF.

This rearrangement joins TRBV5-1 to TRBJ2-1; TRBD1 matches 9 bases. Germline-derived CDR1 and CDR2 are SGHRS and YFSETQ. The length of the CDR3 is 16 residues. With V trimmed by 4 bases and J by 2 bases, 7 bases remained unmatched. CDR3 loop: CASSRDGQGPYNEQFF. CDR3 DNA sequence: TGCGCCAGCAGCCGGGATGGACAGGGGCCCTACAATGAGCAGTTCTTC.

The V and J genes are TRBV18 and TRBJ1-4, with 12 bases fitting TRBD1. Germline V gene data show CDR1 as KGHSH and CDR2 as LQKENI. The CDR3 sequence is 16 residues long. Trimming took 0 bases from V and 7 from J; bases not matched to a gene: 3. CDR3 nucleotides: TGTGCCAGCTCACCACCGGGGACAGGGGGCGTTGAAAAACTGTTTTTT. Its protein product is CASSPPGTGGVEKLFF. Filled out from reference TRBV18 and TRBJ1-4, the complete variable domain reads NAGVMQNPRHLVRRRGQEARLRCSPMKGHSHVYWYRQLPEEGLKFMVYLQKENIIDESGMPKERFSAEFPKEGPSILRIQQVVRGDSAAYFCASSPPGTGGVEKLFFGSGTQLSVL.

This chain joins TRBV2 and TRBJ1-2, with 9 bases fitting TRBD1. J was trimmed by 1 base and V by 6 bases; bases with no gene match: 3. This CDR3 is 14 amino acids long. Germline lookup yields CDR1 SNHLY and CDR2 FYNNEI. CDR3 loop: CASRGGQGNYGYTF. The CDR3 region has the DNA TGTGCCAGCAGGGGGGGACAGGGTAACTATGGCTACACCTTC.

The chain links TRBV21-1 to TRBJ2-7; the table's D call TRBD2 went unverified against the DNA. TRBV21-1 is tagged as a pseudogene. This CDR3 region has 18 residues. The CDR3 sequence is CASSLQRESREVAYEQYF. CDR3 bases: TGTGCCAGCAGCCTACAAAGGGAATCGCGGGAGGTAGCTTACGAGCAGTACTTC.

J is TRBJ1-6 and V is TRBV29-1; 7 bases agree with TRBD1. Germline V gives CDR1 SQVTM, CDR2 ANQGSEA. J was trimmed by 6 bases and V by 7 bases; bases with no gene match: 9. CDR3 length: 14 residues. CDR3 protein: CSAREGQLNSPLHF. Written as DNA, the CDR3 is TGCAGCGCCCGGGAGGGACAGCTTAATTCACCCCTCCACTTT.

The V and J genes are TRBV7-8 and TRBJ2-7, with TRBD2 matching over 8 bases. This CDR3 is built from 17 residues. The germline gives CDR1 SGHVS, CDR2 FQNEAQ. The J segment lost 2 bases and the V segment lost 7 bases, leaving 16 bases of the junction unmatched. CDR3 sequence reads: CASTSIGVAGLTYEQYF. The DNA of the CDR3 is TGTGCCAGCACCTCGATAGGAGTAGCGGGATTAACCTACGAGCAGTACTTC.

V gene TRBV28 combines with J gene TRBJ2-1; TRBD1 matches at 8 bases. The CDR3 runs to 17 residues. Per the germline V gene, CDR1 is MDHEN and CDR2 is SYDVKM. V lost 6 bases to trimming and J lost 9 bases; unmatched junction nucleotides: 19. The DNA of the CDR3 is TGTGCCAGCAGCTTTCCGACCCGGGACAGGAGTATGGGTGAGCAGTTCTTC. Protein sequence: CASSFPTRDRSMGEQFF.

The chain has TRBV15 and TRBJ2-7, with D perhaps TRBD1 or TRBD2 (5 bases each). In germline, CDR1 is LNHNV, CDR2 YYDKDF (reference sequence). This CDR3 has 14 amino acids. Trimming took off 3 bases at V and 3 bases at J, with 12 bases between the two ends. The DNA of the CDR3 is TGTGCCACCAGCAGGGATAAGGGGAGCTACGAGCAGTACTTC. Protein sequence: CATSRDKGSYEQYF.

This clone has a single count. J is TRBJ2-7 and V is TRBV11-2; 9 bases are a match to TRBD1. Trimming took 5 bases from V and 4 from J; bases not matched to a gene: 6. This CDR3 region has 14 residues. Germline CDR1 reads SGHAT; CDR2 reads FQNNGV. CDR3 in DNA: TGTGCCAGCAGCCCGGGACAGGGACTTTACGAGCAGTACTTC. Protein: CASSPGQGLYEQYF. Based on the CDR3 plus reference TRBV11-2 and TRBJ2-7, the full variable domain is EAGVAQSPRYKIIEKRQSVAFWCNPISGHATLYWYQQILGQGPKLLIQFQNNGVVDDSQLPKDRFSAERLKGVDSTLKIQPAKLEDSAVYLCASSPGQGLYEQYFGPGTRLTVT.

This clone was detected only once. The V gene is TRBV5-1, the J gene TRBJ2-1; 10 bases match TRBD2. The J segment lost 7 bases and the V segment lost 1 base, leaving 5 bases of the junction unmatched. The CDR3 extends over 15 amino acids. The germline V gene encodes CDR1 SGHRS and CDR2 YFSETQ. CDR3 residues: CASSLSASGSNEQFF. The CDR3 coding sequence is TGCGCCAGCAGCTTGTCAGCTAGCGGGAGTAATGAGCAGTTCTTC.